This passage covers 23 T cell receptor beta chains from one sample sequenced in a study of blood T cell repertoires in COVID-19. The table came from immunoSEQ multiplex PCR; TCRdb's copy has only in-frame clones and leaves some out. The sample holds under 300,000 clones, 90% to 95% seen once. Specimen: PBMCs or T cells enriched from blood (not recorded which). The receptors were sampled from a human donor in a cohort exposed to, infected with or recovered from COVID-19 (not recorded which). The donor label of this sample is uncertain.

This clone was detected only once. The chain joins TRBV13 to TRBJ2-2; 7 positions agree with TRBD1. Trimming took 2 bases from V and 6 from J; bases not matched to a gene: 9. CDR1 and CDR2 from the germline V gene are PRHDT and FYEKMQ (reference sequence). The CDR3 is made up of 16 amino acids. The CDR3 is CASSLSRQGMPGELFF. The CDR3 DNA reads TGTGCCAGCAGCTTAAGCCGACAGGGTATGCCCGGGGAGCTGTTTTTT.

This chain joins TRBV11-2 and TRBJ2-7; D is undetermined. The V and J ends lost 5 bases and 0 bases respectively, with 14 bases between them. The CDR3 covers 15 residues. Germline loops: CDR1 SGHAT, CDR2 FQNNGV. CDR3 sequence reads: CASSTLNADSYEQYF. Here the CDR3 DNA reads TGTGCCAGCAGCACTCTGAATGCCGACTCCTACGAGCAGTACTTC. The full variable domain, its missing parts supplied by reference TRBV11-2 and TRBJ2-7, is EAGVAQSPRYKIIEKRQSVAFWCNPISGHATLYWYQQILGQGPKLLIQFQNNGVVDDSQLPKDRFSAERLKGVDSTLKIQPAKLEDSAVYLCASSTLNADSYEQYFGPGTRLTVT.

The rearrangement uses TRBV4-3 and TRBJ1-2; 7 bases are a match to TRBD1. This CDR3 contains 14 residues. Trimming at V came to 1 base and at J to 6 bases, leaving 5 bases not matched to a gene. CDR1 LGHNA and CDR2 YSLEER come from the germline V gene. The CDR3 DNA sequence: TGCGCCAGCAGCCAAGGAGACAGGGACGATGGCTACACCTTC. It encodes CASSQGDRDDGYTF.

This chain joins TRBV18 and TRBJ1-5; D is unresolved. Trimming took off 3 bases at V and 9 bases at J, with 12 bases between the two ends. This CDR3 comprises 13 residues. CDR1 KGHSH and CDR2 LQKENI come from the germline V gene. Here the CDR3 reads CASSPERLGPQHF. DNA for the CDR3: TGTGCCAGCTCACCGGAGAGGTTGGGGCCCCAGCATTTT.

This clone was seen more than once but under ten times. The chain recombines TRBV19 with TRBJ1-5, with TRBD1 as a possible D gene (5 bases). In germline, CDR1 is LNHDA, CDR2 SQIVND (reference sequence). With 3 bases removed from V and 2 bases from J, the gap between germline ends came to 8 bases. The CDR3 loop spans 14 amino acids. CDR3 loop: CASSMSGGNQPQHF. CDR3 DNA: TGTGCCAGTAGTATGTCGGGGGGCAATCAGCCCCAGCATTTT.

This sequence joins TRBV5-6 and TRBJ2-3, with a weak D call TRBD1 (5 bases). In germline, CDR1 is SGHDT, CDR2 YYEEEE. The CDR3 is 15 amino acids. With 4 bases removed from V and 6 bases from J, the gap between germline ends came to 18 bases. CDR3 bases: TGTGCCAGCAGCAGGGGTGATCAGGCCGCGGATACGCAGTATTTT. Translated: CASSRGDQAADTQYF.

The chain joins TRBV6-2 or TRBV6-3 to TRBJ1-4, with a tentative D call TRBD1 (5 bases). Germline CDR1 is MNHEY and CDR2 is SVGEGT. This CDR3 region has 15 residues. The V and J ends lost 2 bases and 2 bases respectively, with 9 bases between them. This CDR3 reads CASSYRGGTNEKLFF. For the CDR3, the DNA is TGTGCCAGCAGTTACAGGGGAGGGACTAATGAAAAACTGTTTTTT.

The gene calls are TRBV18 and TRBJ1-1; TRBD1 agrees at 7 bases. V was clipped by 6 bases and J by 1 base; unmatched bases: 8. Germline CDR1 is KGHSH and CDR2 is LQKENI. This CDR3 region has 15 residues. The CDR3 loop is CASSLDRVANTEAFF. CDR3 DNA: TGTGCCAGCTCCCTCGACAGGGTCGCGAACACTGAAGCTTTCTTT.

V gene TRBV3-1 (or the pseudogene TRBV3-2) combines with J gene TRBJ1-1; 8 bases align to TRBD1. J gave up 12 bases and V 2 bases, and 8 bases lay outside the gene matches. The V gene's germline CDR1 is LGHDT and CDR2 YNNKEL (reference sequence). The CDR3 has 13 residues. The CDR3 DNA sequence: TGTGCCAGCAGCCAACCTGGACAGGGTGGGACTTTCTTT. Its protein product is CASSQPGQGGTFF.

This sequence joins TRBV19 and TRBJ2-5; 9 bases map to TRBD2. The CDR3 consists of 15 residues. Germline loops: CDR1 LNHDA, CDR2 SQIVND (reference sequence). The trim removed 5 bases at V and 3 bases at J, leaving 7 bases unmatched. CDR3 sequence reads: CASSERLADKETQYF. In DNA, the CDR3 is TGTGCCAGTAGTGAACGACTAGCGGACAAAGAGACCCAGTACTTC.

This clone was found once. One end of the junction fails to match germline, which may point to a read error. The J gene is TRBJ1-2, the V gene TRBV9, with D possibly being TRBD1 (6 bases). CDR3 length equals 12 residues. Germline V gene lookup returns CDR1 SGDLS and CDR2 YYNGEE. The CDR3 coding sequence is TGTGCCAGCAGCGTAGCCACAGGGCCGATGTCCTTC. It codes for CASSVATGPMSF. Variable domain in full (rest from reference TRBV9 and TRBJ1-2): DSGVTQTPKHLITATGQRVTLRCSPRSGDLSVYWYQQSLDQGLQFLIQYYNGEERAKGNILERFSAQQFPDLHSELNLSSLELGDSALYFCASSVATGPMSFGSGTRLTVV.

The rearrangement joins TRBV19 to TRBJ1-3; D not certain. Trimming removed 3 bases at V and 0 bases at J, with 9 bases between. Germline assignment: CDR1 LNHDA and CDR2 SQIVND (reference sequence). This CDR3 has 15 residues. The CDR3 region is CASSMGKSSGNTIYF. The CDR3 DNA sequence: TGTGCCAGTAGTATGGGCAAAAGCTCTGGAAACACCATATATTTT.

The CDR3 protein is CASSQAGGSTDTQYF. CDR3 coding DNA: TGTGCCAGCTCGCAAGCGGGGGGTTCCACAGATACGCAGTATTTT. The rearrangement uses TRBV18 and TRBJ2-3; 9 nucleotides line up with TRBD2. The CDR3 spans 15 residues. Germline CDR1 is KGHSH and CDR2 is LQKENI. V trimming: 6 bases; J trimming: 2 bases; junction bases outside the gene matches: 6. Combining the CDR3 with reference TRBV18 and TRBJ2-3 gives the whole variable domain NAGVMQNPRHLVRRRGQEARLRCSPMKGHSHVYWYRQLPEEGLKFMVYLQKENIIDESGMPKERFSAEFPKEGPSILRIQQVVRGDSAAYFCASSQAGGSTDTQYFGPGTRLTVL.

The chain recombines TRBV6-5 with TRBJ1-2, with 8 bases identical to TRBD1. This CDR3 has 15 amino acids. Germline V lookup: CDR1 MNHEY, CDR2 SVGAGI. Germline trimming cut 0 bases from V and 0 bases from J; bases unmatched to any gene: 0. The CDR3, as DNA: TGTGCCAGCAGTTACTCGACAGGGGCTAACTATGGCTACACCTTC. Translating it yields CASSYSTGANYGYTF.

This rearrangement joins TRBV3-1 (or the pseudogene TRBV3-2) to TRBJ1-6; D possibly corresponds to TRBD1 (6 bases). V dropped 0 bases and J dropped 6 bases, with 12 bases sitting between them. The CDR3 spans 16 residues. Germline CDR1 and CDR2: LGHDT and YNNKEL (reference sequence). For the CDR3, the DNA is TGTGCCAGCAGCCAAGATATGAGGACAGCTAATTCACCCCTCCACTTT. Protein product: CASSQDMRTANSPLHF.

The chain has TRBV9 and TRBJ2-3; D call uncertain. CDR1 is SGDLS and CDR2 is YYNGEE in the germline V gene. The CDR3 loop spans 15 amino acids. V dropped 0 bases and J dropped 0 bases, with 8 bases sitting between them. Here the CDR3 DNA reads TGTGCCAGCAGCGTAGATCCGAGTAGCACAGATACGCAGTATTTT. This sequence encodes CASSVDPSSTDTQYF.

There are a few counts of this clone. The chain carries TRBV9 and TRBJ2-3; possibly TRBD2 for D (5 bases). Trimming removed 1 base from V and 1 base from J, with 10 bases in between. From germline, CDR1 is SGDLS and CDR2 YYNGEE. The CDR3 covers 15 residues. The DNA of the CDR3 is TGTGCCAGCAGCGTAACGGGGTCTGGCACAGATACGCAGTATTTT. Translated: CASSVTGSGTDTQYF.

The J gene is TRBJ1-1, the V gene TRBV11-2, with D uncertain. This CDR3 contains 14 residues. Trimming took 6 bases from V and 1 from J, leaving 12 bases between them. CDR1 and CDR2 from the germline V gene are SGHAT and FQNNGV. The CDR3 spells CASRPYSGNTEAFF. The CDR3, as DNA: TGTGCCAGCAGGCCTTACAGTGGGAACACTGAAGCTTTCTTT.

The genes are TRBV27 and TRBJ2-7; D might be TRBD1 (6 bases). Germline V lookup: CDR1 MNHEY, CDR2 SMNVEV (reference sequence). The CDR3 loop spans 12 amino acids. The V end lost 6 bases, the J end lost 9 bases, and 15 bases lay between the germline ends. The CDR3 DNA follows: TGTGCCAGCAGCCTACAGGGTGGTGGGCAGTACTTC. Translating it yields CASSLQGGGQYF.

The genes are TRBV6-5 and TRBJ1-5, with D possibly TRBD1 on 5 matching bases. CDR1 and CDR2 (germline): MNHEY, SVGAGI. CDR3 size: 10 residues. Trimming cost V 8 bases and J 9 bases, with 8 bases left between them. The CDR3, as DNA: TGTGCCAGCGGGGACTTGCCCCAGCATTTT. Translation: CASGDLPQHF.

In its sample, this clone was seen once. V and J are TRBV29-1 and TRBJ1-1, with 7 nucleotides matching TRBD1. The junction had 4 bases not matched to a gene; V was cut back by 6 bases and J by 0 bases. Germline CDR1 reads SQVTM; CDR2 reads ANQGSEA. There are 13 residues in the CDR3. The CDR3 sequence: CSVAGQVNTEAFF. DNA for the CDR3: TGCAGCGTGGCTGGACAGGTGAACACTGAAGCTTTCTTT.

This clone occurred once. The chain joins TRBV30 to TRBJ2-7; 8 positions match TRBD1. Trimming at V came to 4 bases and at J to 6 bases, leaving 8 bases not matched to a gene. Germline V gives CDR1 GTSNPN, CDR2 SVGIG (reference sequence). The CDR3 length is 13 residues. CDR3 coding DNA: TGTGCCTGGAATGCGAACAGGGGGTTCGAGCAGTACTTC. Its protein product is CAWNANRGFEQYF. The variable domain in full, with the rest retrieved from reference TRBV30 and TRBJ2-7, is SQTIHQWPATLVQPVGSPLSLECTVEGTSNPNLYWYRQAAGRGLQLLFYSVGIGQISSEVPQNLSASRPQDRQFILSSKKLLLSDSGFYLCAWNANRGFEQYFGPGTRLTVT.

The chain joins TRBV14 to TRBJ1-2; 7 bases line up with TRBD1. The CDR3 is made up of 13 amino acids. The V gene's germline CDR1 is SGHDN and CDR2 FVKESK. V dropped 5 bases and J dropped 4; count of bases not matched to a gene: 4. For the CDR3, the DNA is TGTGCCAGCAGCTGGGGACAGTCCTATGGCTACACCTTC. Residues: CASSWGQSYGYTF. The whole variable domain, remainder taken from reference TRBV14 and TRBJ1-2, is EAGVTQFPSHSVIEKGQTVTLRCDPISGHDNLYWYRRVMGKEIKFLLHFVKESKQDESGMPNNRFLAERTGGTYSTLKVQPAELEDSGVYFCASSWGQSYGYTFGSGTRLTVV.